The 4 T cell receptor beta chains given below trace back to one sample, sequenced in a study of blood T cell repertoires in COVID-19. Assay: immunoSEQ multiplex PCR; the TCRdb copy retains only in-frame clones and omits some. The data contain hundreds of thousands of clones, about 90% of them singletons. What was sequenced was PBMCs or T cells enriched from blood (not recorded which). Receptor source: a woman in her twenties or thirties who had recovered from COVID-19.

CDR3 sequence reads: CASSVGRGDATNEKLFF. In DNA form, the CDR3 reads TGTGCCAGCAGTGTCGGCCGGGGGGATGCAACTAATGAAAAACTGTTTTTT. This chain joins TRBV6-2 or TRBV6-3 and TRBJ1-4, with TRBD1 as a possible D gene (5 bases). V lost 5 bases to trimming and J lost 0 bases, with 16 bases between them. This CDR3 has 17 amino acids. The germline gives CDR1 MNHEY, CDR2 SVGEGT.

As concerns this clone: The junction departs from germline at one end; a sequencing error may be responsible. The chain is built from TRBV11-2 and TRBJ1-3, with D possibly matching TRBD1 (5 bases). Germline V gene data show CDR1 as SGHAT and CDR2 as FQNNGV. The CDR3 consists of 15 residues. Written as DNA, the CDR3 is TGTGCCAGCAGAAGCCAGGGAAGATCTGGAAACACTATATATTTT. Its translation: CASRSQGRSGNTIYF. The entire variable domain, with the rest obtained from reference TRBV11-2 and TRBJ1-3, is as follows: EAGVAQSPRYKIIEKRQSVAFWCNPISGHATLYWYQQILGQGPKLLIQFQNNGVVDDSQLPKDRFSAERLKGVDSTLKIQPAKLEDSAVYLCASRSQGRSGNTIYFGEGSWLTVV.

The CDR3 is CASSRELAKNIQYF. The CDR3 nucleotides are TGTGCCAGCAGTCGGGAGCTAGCCAAAAACATTCAGTACTTC. This chain links TRBV5-4 with TRBJ2-4; D perhaps matches TRBD2 (6 bases). The ends were cut back, 5 bases at V and 0 bases at J, with 9 bases in the middle. CDR1 and CDR2 (germline): SGHNT, YYREEE (reference sequence). CDR3 length equals 14 residues.

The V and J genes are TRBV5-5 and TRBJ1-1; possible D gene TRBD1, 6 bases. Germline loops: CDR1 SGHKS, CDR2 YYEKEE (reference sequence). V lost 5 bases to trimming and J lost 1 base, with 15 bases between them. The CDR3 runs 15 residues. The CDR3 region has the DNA TGTGCCAGCAGTCCGGGACACTCGGCGAACACTGAAGCTTTCTTT. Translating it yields CASSPGHSANTEAFF.